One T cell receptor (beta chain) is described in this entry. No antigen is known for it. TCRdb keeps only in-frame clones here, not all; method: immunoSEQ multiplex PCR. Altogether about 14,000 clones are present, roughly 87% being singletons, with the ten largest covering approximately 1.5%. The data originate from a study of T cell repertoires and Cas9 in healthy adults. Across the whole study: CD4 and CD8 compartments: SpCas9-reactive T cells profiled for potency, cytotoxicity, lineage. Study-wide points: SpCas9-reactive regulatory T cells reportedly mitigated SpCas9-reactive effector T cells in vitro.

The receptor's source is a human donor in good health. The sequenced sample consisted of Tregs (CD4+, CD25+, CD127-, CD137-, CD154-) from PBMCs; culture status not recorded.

CDR3: CASRTGTGLPSNYGYTF. CDR3 sequence (DNA): TGTGCCAGCAGAACCGGGACAGGGCTCCCCTCTAACTATGGCTACACCTTC. The J gene is TRBJ1-2, the V gene TRBV5-5, with 9 bases that match TRBD1. CDR1 and CDR2 (germline): SGHKS, YYEKEE (reference sequence). The CDR3 totals 17 residues. The J segment lost 0 bases and the V segment lost 5 bases, leaving 11 bases of the junction unmatched.